Described below is a single TCR beta chain sequence and its context. What it binds is not known. Germline CDR1 is LGHDT and CDR2 is YNNKEL (reference sequence). V was clipped by 5 bases and J by 10 bases, with 17 bases between them. This CDR3 has 14 amino acids. TCR beta was sequenced from blood CD8+ and CD4+ T cells. TEMRA cells were FACS-enriched, unlike CD8+ and CD4+ T cells, which were negatively isolated. An input of about 0.45 to 1 ug of RNA was subjected to reverse transcription using random hexamers. Via MiXCR, TCRdb re-called the immunoSEQ multiplex PCR reads, giving one row per CDR3 protein. The sample contains just over 150,000 distinct CDR3 sequences, 85% to 95% of which appear only once. The sample belongs to a study of CD8 T cells in Susac syndrome. Study-wide points: It was acknowledged in the study that the number of individuals who were included in its TCR sequencing and HLA analysis was relatively small. The authors found no clonal expansion in Susac syndrome CD4+ T cell repertoires.

The V call is TRBV3-1, the J call TRBJ1-4, with a weak D call TRBD1 (5 bases). Material for sequencing was CD4+ T cells from PBMCs. This sequence was found in a human donor with Susac syndrome. CDR3 DNA: TGTGCCAGCAGCTTTGACCCCCGCGGGGGAAAACTGTTTTTT. This encodes CASSFDPRGGKLFF.